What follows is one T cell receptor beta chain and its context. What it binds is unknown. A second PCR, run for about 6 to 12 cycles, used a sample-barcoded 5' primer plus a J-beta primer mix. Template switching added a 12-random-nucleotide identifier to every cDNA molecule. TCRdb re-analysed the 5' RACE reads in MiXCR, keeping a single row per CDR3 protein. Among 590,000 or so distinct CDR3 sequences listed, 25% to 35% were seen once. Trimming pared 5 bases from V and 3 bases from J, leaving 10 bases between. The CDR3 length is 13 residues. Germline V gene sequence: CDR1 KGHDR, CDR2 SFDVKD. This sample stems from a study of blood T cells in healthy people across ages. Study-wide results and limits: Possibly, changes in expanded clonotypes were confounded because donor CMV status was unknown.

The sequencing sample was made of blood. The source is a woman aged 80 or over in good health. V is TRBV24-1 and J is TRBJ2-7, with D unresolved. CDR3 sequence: CATSARWDYEQYF. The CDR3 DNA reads TGTGCCACCAGTGCCAGGTGGGACTACGAGCAGTACTTC.